This T cell receptor (beta chain) was sequenced in a study of response to subunit inactivated influenza vaccine (dated by TCRdb to 2016 to 2019). Some background on the complete study: The study used deep quantitative T cell receptor repertoire profiling to track responses to a trivalent subunit inactivated influenza vaccine.

Library construction relied on RT-PCR. Sequenced using an Illumina HiSeq 2500. TCRdb ran its own pipeline on the public reads, namely fastp trimming at Q25 and MiXCR clone calling, and kept in-frame beta chains. Identical CDR3 protein sequences are pooled into one entry, listed with their most common genes and DNA. The table for this sample lists a few hundred thousand distinct CDR3 sequences; 22% of them were counted only once. The top ten clones comprise 10% of the sample. Worth noting for this clonotype: Which antigen it targets is not known. Nothing much larger sits one base from this clone, and base qualities are not available.

Findings and caveats that apply to the study as a whole: According to the authors, only a limited number of new T cells may be recruited by each seasonal influenza vaccination.

The sequencing used PBMCs from blood, collected less than 22 months after vaccination. This TCR came from a man between 50 and 70 years old who received an inactivated influenza vaccine. Donor details come from another sample of the same person, matched by shared clones.

The CDR3 amino acid sequence is: CASSHHTGTLAISPYEQYF. Here is the DNA: TGCGCCAGCAGCCACCACACCGGGACCCTAGCAATTTCCCCCTACGAGCAGTACTTC. The chain is made from TRBV4-1 and TRBJ2-7; the D gene is perhaps TRBD1 or TRBD2, each of them matching over 5 bases. CDR1 is given as MGHRA and CDR2 as YSYEKL, both from the germline V gene. CDR3 length: 19 amino acids, cysteine to phenylalanine. Of all the DNA, just the CDR3 is kept, 57 bases in frame from base 1. A distance of 26 bases separates the germline ends of V and J, which lose 3 bases and 2 bases respectively.